This is a list of T cell receptor beta chains from one sample in a study of T-cell reconstitution after alpha-beta-depleted transplantation in children. MiXCR was run by TCRdb on the PCR reads, yielding one entry per CDR3 protein. The table records approximately 520,000 distinct CDR3 sequences, about 33% of them present only once. The material sequenced was PBMCs from the stem cell graft donor, taken from the stem cell graft. The receptors stem from a human donor who donated a stem cell graft to a child with aplastic anemia. The CDR3 runs from the conserved cysteine through the conserved F or W. D genes are given only for firm matches. The size of a clone is reported for some rows only, either as once, few or many, or as a class for expanded clones.

>TRBJ2-3|NA|TRBV5-5|TRBD2
CASRSSGVADTQYF
TGTGCCAGTCGTTCCAGCGGGGTGGCAGATACGCAGTATTTT
>TRBJ2-5|NA|TRBV20-1|TRBD2
CCARPLGLAAQETQYF
TGCTGTGCTAGACCTTTGGGACTAGCGGCCCAAGAGACCCAGTACTTC
>TRBJ2-3|NA|TRBV6-5|TRBD2
CASSLTQTSGIVTDTQYF
TGTGCCAGCAGTCTCACTCAGACTAGCGGGATCGTCACAGATACGCAGTATTTT
>TRBJ2-1|few|TRBV20-1|NA
CSASPGLYNEQFF
TGCAGTGCTAGTCCTGGGTTGTACAATGAGCAGTTCTTC
>TRBJ1-2|few|TRBV5-5|TRBD1
CASSASGTGDYGYTF
TGTGCCAGCAGCGCCTCTGGGACAGGGGACTATGGCTACACCTTC
>TRBJ2-7|NA|TRBV27|NA
CASTLGRGSYEQYF
TGTGCCAGCACCCTAGGCAGGGGATCCTACGAGCAGTACTTC
>TRBJ2-5|NA|TRBV7-8|NA
CASRPLLGTYTGETQYF
TGTGCCAGCAGGCCCTTATTGGGGACTTACACTGGGGAGACCCAGTACTTC
>TRBJ2-2|few|TRBV20-1|NA
CSARGGFDTGELFF
TGCAGTGCGAGAGGGGGGTTCGACACCGGGGAGCTGTTTTTT
>TRBJ2-1|few|TRBV5-5|NA
CASSFAFDTQEQFF
TGTGCCAGCAGCTTCGCCTTTGACACCCAGGAGCAGTTCTTC
>TRBJ2-1|few|TRBV12-5|TRBD1
CASGLVDRANEQFF
TGTGCTAGTGGTTTGGTCGACAGGGCGAATGAGCAGTTCTTC
>TRBJ2-5|few|TRBV7-9|NA
CASSLAWVQETQYF
TGTGCCAGCAGCTTAGCCTGGGTGCAAGAGACCCAGTACTTC
>TRBJ2-1|NA|TRBV2|TRBD2
CASRAAGAIYNEQFF
TGTGCCAGCAGGGCAGCGGGAGCTATATACAATGAGCAGTTCTTC
>TRBJ2-2|few|TRBV10-3|TRBD1
CAISGRTGPNTGELFF
TGTGCCATCAGTGGGAGGACAGGGCCGAACACCGGGGAGCTGTTTTTT
>TRBJ2-5|few|TRBV20-1|TRBD2
CSARVGSGTSGLETQYF
TGCAGTGCTAGAGTAGGTAGCGGGACCTCTGGATTGGAGACCCAGTACTTC
>TRBJ1-5|NA|TRBV6-6|NA
CASSYSVNQPQHF
TGTGCCAGCAGTTACTCGGTCAATCAGCCCCAGCATTTT
>TRBJ2-4|NA|TRBV5-1|NA
CASSLDVAKNIQYF
TGCGCCAGCAGCTTGGACGTAGCCAAAAACATTCAGTACTTC
>TRBJ2-5|few|TRBV5-6|NA
CASSWEMGQETQYF
TGTGCCAGCAGCTGGGAGATGGGGCAAGAGACCCAGTACTTC
>TRBJ1-3|NA|TRBV7-8|NA
CASSLRTSGNTIYF
TGTGCCAGCAGCCTCAGGACCTCTGGAAACACCATATATTTT
>TRBJ2-1|NA|TRBV5-5|TRBD2
CASGGGAYNEQFF
TGTGCCAGCGGCGGGGGAGCCTACAATGAGCAGTTCTTC
>TRBJ2-3|NA|TRBV5-1|NA
CASSTDPGPSTDTEYF
TGCGCCAGCAGCACAGATCCGGGACCTTCCACAGATACGGAGTATTTT
>TRBJ1-5|NA|TRBV3-1|NA
CASSHFGQPQHF
TGTGCCAGCAGCCATTTCGGTCAGCCCCAGCATTTT
>TRBJ1-2|few|TRBV20-1|NA
CSARERGLAALFYGYTF
TGCAGTGCTAGAGAGAGGGGTTTGGCAGCACTCTTTTATGGCTACACCTTC
>TRBJ2-7|NA|TRBV20-1|TRBD1
CSATPPGQIYEQYF
TGCAGTGCTACACCACCGGGACAGATCTACGAGCAGTACTTC
>TRBJ2-2|NA|TRBV27|TRBD1
CASRATGQANTGELFF
TGTGCCAGCAGGGCTACGGGACAGGCGAACACCGGGGAGCTGTTTTTT
>TRBJ1-2|NA|TRBV9|NA
CASSERPGAGGYTF
TGTGCCAGCAGCGAGCGACCCGGGGCTGGCGGCTACACCTTC
>TRBJ2-3|few|TRBV11-2|NA
CASSLPGAPTQYF
TGTGCCAGCAGCTTACCCGGGGCACCAACGCAGTATTTT
>TRBJ2-2|few|TRBV11-2|TRBD2
CASSRLADHVGELFF
TGTGCCAGCAGCCGACTAGCGGATCATGTCGGGGAGCTGTTTTTT
>TRBJ2-2|NA|TRBV12-5|NA
CASGLTGNTGELFF
TGTGCTAGTGGTCTGACAGGGAACACCGGGGAGCTGTTTTTT
>TRBJ2-5|NA|TRBV12-3/TRBV12-4|NA
CASGGFQETQYF
TGTGCCAGCGGGGGATTCCAAGAGACCCAGTACTTC
>TRBJ2-1|NA|TRBV19|TRBD2
CASSIGLPGLAGGSEQFF
TGTGCCAGTAGTATAGGGCTCCCGGGACTAGCGGGAGGGAGTGAGCAGTTCTTC
>TRBJ1-5|few|TRBV5-5|NA
CASSPHGGQPQHF
TGTGCCAGCAGCCCTCACGGCGGTCAGCCCCAGCATTTT
>TRBJ2-1|NA|TRBV7-2|NA
CASSLAVRGDEQFF
TGTGCCAGCAGCCTAGCCGTCCGAGGGGATGAGCAGTTCTTC
>TRBJ1-1|few|TRBV5-1|TRBD1
CASSSDRVQNTEAFF
TGCGCCAGCAGCTCAGACAGGGTTCAGAACACTGAAGCTTTCTTT
>TRBJ1-2|few|TRBV29-1|NA
CSVDGGFNYGYTF
TGCAGCGTTGATGGGGGGTTTAACTATGGCTACACCTTC
>TRBJ1-2|NA|TRBV6-5|NA
CASSYSKAGDYGYTF
TGTGCCAGCAGTTACTCGAAGGCCGGGGACTATGGCTACACCTTC
>TRBJ2-1|NA|TRBV10-3|TRBD1
CAISEYLGGRDNEQFF
TGTGCCATCAGTGAGTACCTAGGGGGCCGGGACAATGAGCAGTTCTTC
>TRBJ1-4|NA|TRBV7-2|NA
CASSLGGSGTWEKLFF
TGTGCCAGCAGCTTAGGGGGTTCCGGAACGTGGGAAAAACTGTTTTTT
>TRBJ2-2|many|TRBV29-1|NA
CSGDSPGDPGELFF
TGCAGCGGTGACTCTCCCGGGGACCCCGGGGAGCTGTTTTTT
>TRBJ2-1|few|TRBV11-2|NA
CASSSFEQFF
TGTGCCAGCAGCTCGTTCGAGCAGTTCTTC
>TRBJ2-7|once|TRBV5-5|NA
CASSLGPGTNYEQYF
TGTGCCAGCAGCTTGGGTCCCGGGACCAACTACGAGCAGTACTTC
>TRBJ1-5|few|TRBV6-1|TRBD1
CASRGQGLTQPQHF
TGTGCCAGCAGGGGACAGGGTCTGACTCAGCCCCAGCATTTT
>TRBJ2-1|NA|TRBV7-9|TRBD2
CASSLEHGGLAGDEQFF
TGTGCCAGCAGCTTAGAGCACGGTGGACTAGCGGGAGATGAGCAGTTCTTC
>TRBJ2-3|NA|TRBV5-1|TRBD1
CASRRDRGLADTQYF
TGCGCCAGCCGACGGGACAGGGGGCTTGCAGATACGCAGTATTTT
>TRBJ2-1|few|TRBV7-2|NA
CASSLAGHNEQFF
TGTGCCAGCAGCTTAGCGGGGCACAATGAGCAGTTCTTC
>TRBJ2-1|NA|TRBV14|TRBD2
CASSPQRETVNEQFF
TGTGCCAGCAGTCCCCAGCGGGAGACGGTGAATGAGCAGTTCTTC
>TRBJ1-2|few|TRBV12-3/TRBV12-4|TRBD1
CASSLVDRGNGYTF
TGTGCCAGCAGTTTAGTGGACAGGGGGAATGGCTACACCTTC
>TRBJ1-5|NA|TRBV12-3/TRBV12-4|NA
CASSVTGGRSQPQHF
TGTGCCAGCAGCGTTACCGGGGGCCGAAGTCAGCCCCAGCATTTT